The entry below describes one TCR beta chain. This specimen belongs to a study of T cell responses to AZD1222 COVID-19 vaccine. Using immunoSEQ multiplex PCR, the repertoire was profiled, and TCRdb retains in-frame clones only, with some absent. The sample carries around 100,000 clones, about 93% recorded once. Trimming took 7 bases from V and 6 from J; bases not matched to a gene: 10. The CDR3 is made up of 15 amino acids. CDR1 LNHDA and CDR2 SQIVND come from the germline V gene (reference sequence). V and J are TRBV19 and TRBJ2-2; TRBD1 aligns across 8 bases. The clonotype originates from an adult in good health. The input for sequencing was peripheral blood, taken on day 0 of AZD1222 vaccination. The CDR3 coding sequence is TGTGCCAGTAATAGGGACAGGAGCTACCCCGGGGAGCTGTTTTTT. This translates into CASNRDRSYPGELFF.